This T cell receptor beta chain was captured by sequencing in a study of regulatory T cells in long-lasting Graves disease. Time point: persistent/refractory GD, antithyroid drugs over 5 years with positive TRAb. Extracted RNA from PBMCs served as the source of the TCR library. Germline lookup yields CDR1 SEHNR and CDR2 FQNEAQ (reference sequence). The V end lost 1 base, the J end lost 4 bases, and 13 bases lay between the germline ends. This CDR3 region has 15 residues. Study-wide results and caveats: Among the persistent patients, 2,500 to 3,000 public clonotypes were shared, more than the 950 to 1,000 shared among new patients.

Of note for this clonotype: The antigen remains unidentified.

The authors built TCR beta libraries using iRepertoire HTBI primers and Arm-PCR of CDR3 regions. TCRdb analysed the multiplex PCR reads with MiXCR anew, one entry per CDR3 protein. Counted here are approximately 690,000 distinct CDR3 sequences, about 32% occurring once; the ten biggest clones make up around 42%. This chain joins TRBV7-9 and TRBJ1-2; D perhaps matches TRBD1 (6 bases). Sequencing used peripheral blood mononuclear cells (PBMCs), obtained when the disease was refractory, from a patient treated with antithyroid drugs. The sequence came from a female donor with Graves disease. In DNA, the CDR3 is TGTGCCAGCAGCTTAGAGGGGGGCAGACGCTATGGCTACACCTTC. It yields the protein CASSLEGGRRYGYTF.